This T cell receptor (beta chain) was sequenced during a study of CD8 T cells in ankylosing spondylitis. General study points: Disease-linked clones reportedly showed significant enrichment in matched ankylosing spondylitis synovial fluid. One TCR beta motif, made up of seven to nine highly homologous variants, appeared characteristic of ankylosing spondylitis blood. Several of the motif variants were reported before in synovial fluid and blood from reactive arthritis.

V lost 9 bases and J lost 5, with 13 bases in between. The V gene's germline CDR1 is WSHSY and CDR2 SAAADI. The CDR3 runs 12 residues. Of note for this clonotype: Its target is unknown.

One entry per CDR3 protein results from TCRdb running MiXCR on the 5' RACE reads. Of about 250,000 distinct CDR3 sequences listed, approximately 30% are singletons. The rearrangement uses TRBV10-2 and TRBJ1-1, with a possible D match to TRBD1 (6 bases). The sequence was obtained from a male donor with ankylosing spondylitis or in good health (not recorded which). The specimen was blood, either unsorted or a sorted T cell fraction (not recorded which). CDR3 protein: CASSRQVTEAFF. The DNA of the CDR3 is TGCGCCAGTTCGAGACAGGTTACTGAAGCTTTCTTT.